The 18 T cell receptor beta chains presented below share a single source sample, sequenced in a study of metastatic and nonmetastatic thyroid tumors. With MiXCR, TCRdb reprocessed the PCR reads. The repertoire holds roughly 5,100 clones, with approximately 22% as singletons. Each patient came to thyroid surgery without any prior treatment (of any kind). Sequencing was carried out using tumor tissue. These receptors originate from a male donor with papillary thyroid cancer or a benign thyroid nodule (not recorded which). Some clones in this sample may be carry-over from other donors' samples.

J is TRBJ2-7 and V is TRBV30; 9 nucleotides line up with TRBD2. The ends lost 0 bases at V and 4 bases at J; junction bases unmatched: 7. The CDR3 contains 15 residues. The V gene's germline CDR1 is GTSNPN and CDR2 SVGIG (reference sequence). CDR3 coding DNA: TGTGCCTGGAGTGTATCCACTAGCGGGCGGTACGAGCAGTACTTC. It is translated as CAWSVSTSGRYEQYF.

This chain links TRBV6-6 with TRBJ2-7; tentatively, D is TRBD1 (5 bases). V dropped 7 bases and J dropped 3 bases, with 13 bases sitting between them. The CDR3 covers 13 residues. The germline gives CDR1 MNHNY, CDR2 SVGAGI (reference sequence). CDR3 nucleotide sequence: TGTGCCAGCATTACTGCAGGGCGCTACGAGCAGTACTTC. As protein: CASITAGRYEQYF.

This clone was detected ten times or more. This chain uses TRBV10-3 with TRBJ1-6; D not certain. Germline-derived CDR1 and CDR2 are ENHRY and SYGVKD. Between the trimmed V and J ends, which lost 10 bases and 7 bases, there was a span of 14 bases. There are 13 residues in the CDR3. CDR3 DNA: TGTGCCACGTACGACGAAGGGAATTCACCCCTCCACTTT. Protein sequence: CATYDEGNSPLHF.

By proportion, this clone is hyperexpanded. The chain joins TRBV19 to TRBJ1-5; 8 bases map to TRBD1. The CDR3 runs 16 residues. Losses at the gene ends were 6 bases for V and 7 bases for J; bases not matched to a gene: 14. CDR1 is LNHDA and CDR2 is SQIVND in the germline V gene (reference sequence). The CDR3: CASSWTGKGYKQPQHF. The CDR3 region has the DNA TGTGCCAGTAGCTGGACAGGGAAGGGTTATAAACAGCCCCAGCATTTT.

In its sample, this clone was seen many times. This chain uses TRBV5-1 with TRBJ2-5; 8 bases fit TRBD1. The CDR3 runs to 14 residues. The ends lost 2 bases at V and 1 base at J; junction bases unmatched: 1. Germline lookup yields CDR1 SGHRS and CDR2 YFSETQ. The CDR3: CASSFTGGQETQYF. In DNA form, the CDR3 reads TGCGCCAGCAGCTTTACAGGGGGCCAAGAGACCCAGTACTTC.

This clone was counted ten times or more. This specimen includes other DNA sequences encoding the same CDR3. J is TRBJ1-1 and V is TRBV20-1; D not certain. The CDR3 contains 12 residues. CDR1 DFQATT and CDR2 SNEGSKA come from the germline V gene (reference sequence). V gave up 5 bases and J gave up 1 base, with 8 bases separating them. The DNA for the CDR3 is TGCAGTGCTTCTGGCGGGAACACTGAAGCTTTCTTT. Translating gives CSASGGNTEAFF.

Many counts were recorded for this clone. The CDR3 region has the DNA TGCGCCAGCAGCTTGGATCGGAACACCGGGGAGCTGTTTTTT. Its protein product is CASSLDRNTGELFF. V gene TRBV5-1 combines with J gene TRBJ2-2, with unresolved D. Germline CDR1 is SGHRS and CDR2 is YFSETQ. The CDR3 is made up of 14 amino acids. V lost 0 bases and J lost 1, with 4 bases in between.

The chain is built from TRBV6-6 and TRBJ2-1, with no clear D. CDR1 is MNHNY and CDR2 is SVGAGI in the germline V gene (reference sequence). CDR3 length: 13 amino acids. Trimming left V 1 base short and J 8 bases short, with 9 bases between. For the CDR3, the DNA is TGTGCCAGCAGTTACTGGCTAGACCATGAGCAGTTCTTC. This gives the protein CASSYWLDHEQFF.

This clone appeared a few times. V gene TRBV6-2 or TRBV6-3 combines with J gene TRBJ2-6, with D uncertain. The CDR3 extends over 15 amino acids. The V end lost 5 bases, the J end lost 2 bases, and 10 bases lay between the germline ends. The germline gives CDR1 MNHEY, CDR2 SVGEGT. CDR3 sequence (DNA): TGTGCCAGCAGTATGAACAGAGCTGGGGCCAACGTCCTGACTTTC. It yields the protein CASSMNRAGANVLTF.

This chain connects TRBV20-1 to TRBJ2-7; perhaps TRBD1 as D (7 bases). This CDR3 region has 16 residues. Trimming stripped 2 bases from V and 0 bases from J, with 17 bases between. The V gene's germline CDR1 is DFQATT and CDR2 SNEGSKA (reference sequence). The CDR3 reads CSARPEGAASSYEQYF. As DNA, the CDR3 is TGCAGTGCTAGACCGGAGGGGGCGGCAAGCTCCTACGAGCAGTACTTC.

This clone was seen only a few times. The chain combines TRBV28 with TRBJ1-1, with D unresolved. Trimming cost V 6 bases and J 0 bases, with 17 bases left between them. This CDR3 is built from 16 residues. Germline V lookup: CDR1 MDHEN, CDR2 SYDVKM. The CDR3, as DNA: TGTGCCAGCAGAACCTATTCAGGATATCTGAACACTGAAGCTTTCTTT. Residues: CASRTYSGYLNTEAFF. The entire variable domain, with the rest obtained from reference TRBV28 and TRBJ1-1, is as follows: DVKVTQSSRYLVKRTGEKVFLECVQDMDHENMFWYRQDPGLGLRLIYFSYDVKMKEKGDIPEGYSVSREKKERFSLILESASTNQTSMYLCASRTYSGYLNTEAFFGQGTRLTVV.

The chain links TRBV20-1 to TRBJ2-5, with 10 positions matching TRBD2. The germline gives CDR1 DFQATT, CDR2 SNEGSKA (reference sequence). With V trimmed by 5 bases and J by 5 bases, 11 bases remained unmatched. There are 15 residues in the CDR3. This chain's CDR3 is CSASPSGGRGETQYF. CDR3 DNA sequence: TGCAGTGCTTCCCCTAGCGGGGGTCGGGGGGAGACCCAGTACTTC.

This clone showed up many times. This chain links TRBV7-2 with TRBJ2-3; 8 bases are a match to TRBD2. Germline CDR1 is SGHTA and CDR2 is FQGNSA. V trimming: 5 bases; J trimming: 6 bases; junction bases outside the gene matches: 10. This CDR3 region has 15 residues. The CDR3 reads CASSQAGVVGDTQYF. The CDR3 nucleotides are TGTGCCAGCAGCCAAGCGGGGGTGGTCGGGGATACGCAGTATTTT.

This clone was counted only a few times. A much larger clone lies a single base off, so this may be a read error. This CDR3 is CATSRDRSVRGETKYF. As DNA, the CDR3 is TGTGCCACCAGCAGAGATCGATCTGTGAGAGGGGAGACCAAGTACTTC. V usage is TRBV15 and J usage is TRBJ2-5; D might be TRBD1 or TRBD2, each matching 5 bases. The CDR3 is 16 residues long. Germline V gene lookup returns CDR1 LNHNV and CDR2 YYDKDF (reference sequence).

This clone was seen only a few times. The rearrangement joins TRBV5-1 to TRBJ2-3; the match to TRBD1 covers 9 bases. The CDR3 consists of 14 residues. Germline CDR1 SGHRS, CDR2 YFSETQ. Trimming took 6 bases from V and 3 from J; bases not matched to a gene: 5. CDR3 amino acids: CASTSGQGTDTQYF. CDR3 coding DNA: TGCGCCAGCACATCGGGACAGGGAACAGATACGCAGTATTTT.

The chain is built from TRBV3-1 and TRBJ2-7, with D unresolved. This CDR3 region has 14 residues. Per the germline V gene, CDR1 is LGHDT and CDR2 is YNNKEL (reference sequence). Trimming removed 5 bases at V and 3 bases at J, with 14 bases between. CDR3 nucleotide sequence: TGTGCCAGCAGCACGCTATCGAGAAACTACGAGCAGTACTTC. This encodes CASSTLSRNYEQYF.

Comments on this clone: Since a much larger clone is just one base distant, this may be a read error. The same CDR3 can be traced to other DNA sequences in this sample. The CDR3 protein is CASSVSGTSTDEQFF. The CDR3 coding sequence is TGTGCCAGCAGCGTTTCCGGGACTAGCACTGATGAGCAGTTCTTC. This chain uses TRBV9 with TRBJ2-1; 9 bases match TRBD2. Germline values: CDR1 SGDLS, CDR2 YYNGEE. V dropped 2 bases and J dropped 8; count of bases not matched to a gene: 8. This CDR3 comprises 15 residues.

This clone was observed at least ten times. The chain is built from TRBV3-1 and TRBJ2-5; D call uncertain. Germline V gives CDR1 LGHDT, CDR2 YNNKEL (reference sequence). The CDR3 has 13 residues. V lost 4 bases to trimming and J lost 2 bases, with 8 bases between them. The chain's CDR3 is CASSPDMQETQYF. The CDR3 nucleotides read TGTGCCAGCAGCCCCGACATGCAAGAGACCCAGTACTTC.